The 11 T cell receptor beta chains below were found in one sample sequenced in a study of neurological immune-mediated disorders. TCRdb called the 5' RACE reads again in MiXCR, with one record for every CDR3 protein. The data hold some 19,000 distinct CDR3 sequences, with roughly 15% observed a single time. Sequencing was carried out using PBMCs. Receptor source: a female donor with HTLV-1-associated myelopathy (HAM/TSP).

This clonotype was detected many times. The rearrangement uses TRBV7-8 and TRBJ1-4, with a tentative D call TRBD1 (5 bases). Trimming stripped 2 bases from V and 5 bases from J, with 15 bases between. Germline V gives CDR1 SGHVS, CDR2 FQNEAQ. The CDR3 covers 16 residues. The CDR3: CASSLTTGSSNEKLFF. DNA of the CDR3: TGTGCCAGCAGCTTAACCACAGGAAGCTCGAATGAAAAACTGTTTTTT.

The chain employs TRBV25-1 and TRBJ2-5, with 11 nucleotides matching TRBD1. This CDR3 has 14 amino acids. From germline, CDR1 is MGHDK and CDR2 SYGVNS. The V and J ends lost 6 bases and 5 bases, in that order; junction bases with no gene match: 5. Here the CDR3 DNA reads TGTGCCAGCAGAAAGGACAGGGGGCCCGAGACCCAGTACTTC. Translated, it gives CASRKDRGPETQYF.

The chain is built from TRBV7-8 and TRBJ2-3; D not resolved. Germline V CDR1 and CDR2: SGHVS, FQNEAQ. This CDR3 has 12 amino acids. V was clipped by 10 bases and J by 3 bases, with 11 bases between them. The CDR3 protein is CANQKSTDTQYF. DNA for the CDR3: TGTGCCAACCAAAAATCAACAGATACGCAGTATTTT.

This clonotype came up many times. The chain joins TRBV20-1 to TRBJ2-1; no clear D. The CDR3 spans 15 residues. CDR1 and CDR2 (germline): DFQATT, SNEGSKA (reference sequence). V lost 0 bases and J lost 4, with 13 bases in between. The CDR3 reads CSARDLEAIYNEQFF. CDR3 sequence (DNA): TGCAGTGCTAGAGATCTTGAGGCTATTTACAATGAGCAGTTCTTC.

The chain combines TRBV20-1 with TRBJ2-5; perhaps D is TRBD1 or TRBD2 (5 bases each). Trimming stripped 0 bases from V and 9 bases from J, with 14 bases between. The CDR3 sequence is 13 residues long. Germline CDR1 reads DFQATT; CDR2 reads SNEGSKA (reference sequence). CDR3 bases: TGCAGTGCTAGAGATCCTGGGACCGGGGCCCAGTACTTC. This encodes CSARDPGTGAQYF.

The CDR3 DNA is TGTGCCAGCAGCTTAAGCAGCAACACTGAAGCTTTCTTT. Protein product: CASSLSSNTEAFF. This sequence joins TRBV7-3 and TRBJ1-1; D unclear. The V gene lost 1 base and the J gene lost 2 bases, with 5 bases spanning the gap. In germline, CDR1 is SGHTA, CDR2 FQGTGA. This CDR3 spans 13 amino acids.

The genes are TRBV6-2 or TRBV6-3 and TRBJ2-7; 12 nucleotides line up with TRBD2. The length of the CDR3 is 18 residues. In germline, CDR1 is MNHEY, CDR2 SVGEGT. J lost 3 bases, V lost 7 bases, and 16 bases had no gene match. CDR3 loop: CASMHPSLAGGPVYEQYF. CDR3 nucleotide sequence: TGTGCCAGCATGCATCCCTCTCTAGCGGGAGGGCCAGTCTACGAGCAGTACTTC.

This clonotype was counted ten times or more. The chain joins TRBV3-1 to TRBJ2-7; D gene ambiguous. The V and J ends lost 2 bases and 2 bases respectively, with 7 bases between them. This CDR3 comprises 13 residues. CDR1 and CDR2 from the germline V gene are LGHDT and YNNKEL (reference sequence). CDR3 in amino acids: CASSQKGAYEQYF. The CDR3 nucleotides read TGTGCCAGCAGCCAAAAGGGTGCCTACGAGCAGTACTTC.

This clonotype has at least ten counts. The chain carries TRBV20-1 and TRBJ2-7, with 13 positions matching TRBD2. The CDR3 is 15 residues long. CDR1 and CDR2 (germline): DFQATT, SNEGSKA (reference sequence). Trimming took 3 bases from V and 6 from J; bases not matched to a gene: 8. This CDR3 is CSASAGTSGNREQYF. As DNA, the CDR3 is TGCAGTGCTAGTGCCGGGACTAGCGGGAATCGCGAGCAGTACTTC.

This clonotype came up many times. The CDR3 DNA reads as TGCAGTGCTAGACAGACGGGAGAGACCCAGTACTTC. This translates into CSARQTGETQYF. The gene calls are TRBV20-1 and TRBJ2-5; D uncertain. CDR1 DFQATT and CDR2 SNEGSKA come from the germline V gene (reference sequence). The V end lost 2 bases, the J end lost 4 bases, and 8 bases lay between the germline ends. The CDR3 totals 12 residues.

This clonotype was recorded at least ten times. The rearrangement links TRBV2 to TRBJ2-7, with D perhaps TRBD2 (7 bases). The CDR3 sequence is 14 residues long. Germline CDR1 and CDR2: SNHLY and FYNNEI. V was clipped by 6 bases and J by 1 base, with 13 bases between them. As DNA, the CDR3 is TGTGCCAGCAGAGAGGGGGGGACTTCCTACGAGCAGTACTTC. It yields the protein CASREGGTSYEQYF.